The entry that follows covers one T cell receptor (beta chain) sequence. Its antigen is unknown. This record belongs to a study of cytomegalovirus exposure and HLA in healthy donors. General observations from the study: In most subjects, TCR beta sequences reportedly gave accurate predictions of HLA-A and HLA-B alleles.

The PCR contained 60 Vbeta and 13 Jbeta primers. TCRdb's copy holds only in-frame clones and misses some; the assay was immunoSEQ multiplex PCR. The repertoire holds approximately 110,000 clones, with around 80% as singletons. The V segment lost 3 bases and the J segment 4 bases; nucleotides outside the gene matches: 8. The CDR3 totals 15 residues. CDR1 is ENHRY and CDR2 is SYGVKD in the germline V gene. The rearrangement joins TRBV10-3 to TRBJ1-2; 7 nucleotides line up with TRBD1. The receptor's source is a woman in her 40s in good health and CMV-seronegative. What was sequenced was PBMCs. The CDR3 coding sequence is TGTGCCATCAGTGACAGCACAGGGGATCGCTATGGCTACACCTTC. It encodes CAISDSTGDRYGYTF.